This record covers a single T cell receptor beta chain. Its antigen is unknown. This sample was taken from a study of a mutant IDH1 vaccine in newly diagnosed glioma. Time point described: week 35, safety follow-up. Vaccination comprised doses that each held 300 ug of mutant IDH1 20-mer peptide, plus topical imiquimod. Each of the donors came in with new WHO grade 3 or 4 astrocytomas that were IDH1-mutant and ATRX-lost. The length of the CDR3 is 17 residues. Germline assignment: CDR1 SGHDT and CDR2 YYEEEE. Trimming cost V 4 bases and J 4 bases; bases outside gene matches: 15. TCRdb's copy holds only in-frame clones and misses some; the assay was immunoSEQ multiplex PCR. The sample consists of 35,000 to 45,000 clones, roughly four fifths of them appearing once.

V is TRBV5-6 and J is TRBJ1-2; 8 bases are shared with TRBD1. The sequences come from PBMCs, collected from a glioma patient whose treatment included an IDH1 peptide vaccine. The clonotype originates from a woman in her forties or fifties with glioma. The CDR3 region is CASSPLRIGGTGYGYTF. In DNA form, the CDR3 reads TGTGCCAGCAGCCCCCTTCGAATTGGCGGGACAGGCTATGGCTACACCTTC.